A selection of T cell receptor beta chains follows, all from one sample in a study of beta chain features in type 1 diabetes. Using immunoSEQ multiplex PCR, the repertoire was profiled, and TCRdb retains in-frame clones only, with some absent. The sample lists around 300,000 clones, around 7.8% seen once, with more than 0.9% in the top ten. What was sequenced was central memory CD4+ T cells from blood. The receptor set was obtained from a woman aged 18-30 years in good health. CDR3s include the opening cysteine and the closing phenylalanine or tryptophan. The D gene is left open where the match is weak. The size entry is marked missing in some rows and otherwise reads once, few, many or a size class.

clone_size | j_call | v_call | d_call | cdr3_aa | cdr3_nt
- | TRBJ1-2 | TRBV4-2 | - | CASSLPGENGYTF | TGTGCCAGCAGCCTGCCAGGGGAAAATGGCTACACCTTC
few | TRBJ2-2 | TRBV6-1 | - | CASSEWGDRNAGELFF | TGTGCCAGCAGTGAATGGGGTGATCGGAACGCCGGGGAGCTGTTTTTT
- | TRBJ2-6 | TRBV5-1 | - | CASSVGSPSGANVLTF | TGCGCCAGCAGCGTCGGTAGCCCTTCTGGGGCCAACGTCCTGACTTTC
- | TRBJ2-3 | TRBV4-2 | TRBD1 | CASSWDRGADTQYF | TGTGCCAGCAGCTGGGACAGGGGGGCAGATACGCAGTATTTT
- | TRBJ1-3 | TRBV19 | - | CASSPRDSGNTIYF | TGTGCCAGTAGCCCGAGGGACTCTGGAAACACCATATATTTT
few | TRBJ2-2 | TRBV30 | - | CAWSVSGNTGELFF | TGTGCCTGGAGTGTATCGGGTAACACCGGGGAGCTGTTTTTT
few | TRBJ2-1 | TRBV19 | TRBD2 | CASSKFPTSGGYNEQFF | TGTGCCAGTAGTAAGTTCCCCACTAGCGGGGGATACAATGAGCAGTTCTTC
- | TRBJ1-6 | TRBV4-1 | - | CASSQDHRRGNSPLHF | TGCGCCAGCAGCCAAGATCATCGAAGGGGAAATTCACCCCTCCACTTT
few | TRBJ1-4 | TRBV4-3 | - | CASSGRVDEKLFF | TGCGCCAGCAGCGGGAGAGTTGACGAAAAACTGTTTTTT
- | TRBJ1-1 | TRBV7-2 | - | CASSLVTGSNTEAFF | TGTGCCAGCAGCTTAGTAACAGGCTCGAACACTGAAGCTTTCTTT
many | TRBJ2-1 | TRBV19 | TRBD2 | CASSMPSGSLNEQFF | TGTGCCAGTAGTATGCCTAGCGGGAGTCTTAATGAGCAGTTCTTC
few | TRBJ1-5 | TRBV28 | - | CASSLTNYNQPQHF | TGTGCCAGCAGTCTCACAAATTACAATCAGCCCCAGCATTTT
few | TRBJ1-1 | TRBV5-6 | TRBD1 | CASSLYRGATEAFF | TGTGCCAGCAGCTTGTACAGGGGGGCCACTGAAGCTTTCTTT
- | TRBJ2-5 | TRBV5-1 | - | CASSPLDSGETQYF | TGCGCCAGCAGCCCACTAGACTCGGGAGAGACCCAGTACTTC
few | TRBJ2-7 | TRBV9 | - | CASSEGGLNYEQYF | TGTGCCAGCAGCGAGGGGGGACTCAACTACGAGCAGTACTTC
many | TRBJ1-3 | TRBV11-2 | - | CASSLGLGNTIYF | TGTGCCAGCAGCTTAGGCCTTGGAAACACCATATATTTT
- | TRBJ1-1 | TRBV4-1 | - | CASSQREPGEAFF | TGCGCCAGCAGCCAGAGGGAGCCGGGGGAAGCTTTCTTT
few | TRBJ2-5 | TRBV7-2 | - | CASSRPGRETQYF | TGTGCCAGCAGCCGACCCGGGAGAGAGACCCAGTACTTC
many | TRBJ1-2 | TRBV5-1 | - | CASSLGTRHNYGYTF | TGCGCCAGCAGCTTGGGGACAAGGCATAACTATGGCTACACCTTC
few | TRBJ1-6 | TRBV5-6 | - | CASSLWAGGNSPLHF | TGTGCCAGCAGCTTATGGGCAGGCGGGAATTCACCCCTCCACTTT
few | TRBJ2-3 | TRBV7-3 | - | CASSLTFVRGDTQYF | TGTGCCAGCAGCTTAACTTTTGTCAGGGGAGATACGCAGTATTTT
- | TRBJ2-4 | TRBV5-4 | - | CASSQDFGRNIQYF | TGCGCCAGCAGCCAAGATTTCGGGAGAAACATTCAGTACTTC
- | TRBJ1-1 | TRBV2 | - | CASRLDTNTEAFF | TGTGCCAGCAGACTCGACACGAACACTGAAGCTTTCTTT
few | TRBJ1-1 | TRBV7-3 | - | CASSLGGRNTEAFF | TGTGCCAGCAGCTTAGGGGGACGGAACACTGAAGCTTTCTTT
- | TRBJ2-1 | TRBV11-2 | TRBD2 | CASSRSGGSSYNEQFF | TGTGCCAGCAGCCGGAGCGGGGGGAGCTCCTACAATGAGCAGTTCTTC
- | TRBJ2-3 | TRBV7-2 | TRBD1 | CASSFRQGPTDTQYF | TGTGCCAGCAGCTTTAGACAGGGGCCCACAGATACGCAGTATTTT
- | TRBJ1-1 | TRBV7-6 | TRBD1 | CASSLGQGSGEAFF | TGTGCCAGCAGCTTAGGACAGGGTTCGGGTGAAGCTTTCTTT
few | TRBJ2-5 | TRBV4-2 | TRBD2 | CASSQALAGGETQYF | TGTGCCAGCAGCCAAGCTCTAGCGGGGGGTGAGACCCAGTACTTC
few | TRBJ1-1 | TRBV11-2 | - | CASSLQIGNTEAFF | TGTGCCAGCAGCTTACAGATTGGGAACACTGAAGCTTTCTTT
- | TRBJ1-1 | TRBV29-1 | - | CSVAAGWGMNTEAFF | TGCAGCGTTGCGGCAGGGTGGGGGATGAACACTGAAGCTTTCTTT
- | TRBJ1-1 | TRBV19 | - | CASSSVGFAKTEAFF | TGTGCCAGTAGTTCCGTCGGGTTCGCTAAGACTGAAGCTTTCTTT
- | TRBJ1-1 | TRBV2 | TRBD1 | CASSIQGADTEAFF | TGTGCCAGCAGTATACAGGGGGCTGACACTGAAGCTTTCTTT
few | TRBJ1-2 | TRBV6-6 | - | CASSYPQVSYGYTF | TGTGCCAGCAGTTACCCTCAGGTTAGCTATGGCTACACCTTC
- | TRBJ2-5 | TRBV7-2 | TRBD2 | CASSLSGIEETQYF | TGTGCCAGCAGCTTGAGCGGGATCGAAGAGACCCAGTACTTC
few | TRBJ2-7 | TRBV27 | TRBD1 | CASSNTWTGGYEQYF | TGTGCCAGCAGTAATACTTGGACAGGGGGCTACGAGCAGTACTTC
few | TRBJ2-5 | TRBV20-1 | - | CSASSGETQYF | TGCAGTGCTAGTTCGGGGGAGACCCAGTACTTC
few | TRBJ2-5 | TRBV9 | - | CASSVDWRGPVKTQYF | TGTGCCAGCAGCGTAGACTGGCGGGGGCCCGTGAAGACCCAGTACTTC
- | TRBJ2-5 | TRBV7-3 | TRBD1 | CASSFRGQGLETQYF | TGTGCCAGCAGCTTTCGGGGACAGGGTCTCGAGACCCAGTACTTC
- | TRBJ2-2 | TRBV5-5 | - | CASSQDLDGKGELFF | TGTGCCAGCAGCCAAGATCTTGACGGAAAGGGGGAGCTGTTTTTT
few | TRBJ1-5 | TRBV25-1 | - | CASSEGFQPQHF | TGTGCCAGCAGTGAGGGGTTTCAGCCCCAGCATTTT
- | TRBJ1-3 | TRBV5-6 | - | CASSLRGNTIYF | TGTGCCAGCAGCTTGCGAGGAAACACCATATATTTT
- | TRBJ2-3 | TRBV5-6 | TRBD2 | CASSFGRLAEVSTDTQYF | TGTGCCAGCAGCTTTGGAAGACTAGCGGAAGTAAGCACAGATACGCAGTATTTT
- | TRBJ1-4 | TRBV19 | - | CASSILLKSATNEKLFF | TGTGCCAGTAGTATTCTTTTGAAGAGCGCAACTAATGAAAAACTGTTTTTT
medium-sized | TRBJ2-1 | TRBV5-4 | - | CASSLVGLGEQFF | TGTGCCAGCAGCTTGGTCGGCCTCGGGGAGCAGTTCTTC
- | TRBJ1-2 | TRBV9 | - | CASSVDGNTGYGYTF | TGTGCCAGCAGCGTAGACGGTAATACGGGCTATGGCTACACCTTC
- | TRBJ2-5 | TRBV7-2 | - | CASSLVPGLYF | TGTGCCAGCAGCTTAGTCCCGGGTCTATACTTC
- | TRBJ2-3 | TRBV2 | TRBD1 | CASRTGGFNTQYF | TGTGCCAGTAGGACAGGGGGATTCAATACGCAGTATTTT
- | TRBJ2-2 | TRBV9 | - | CASRGNENTGELFF | TGTGCCAGCAGAGGCAACGAGAACACCGGGGAGCTGTTTTTT
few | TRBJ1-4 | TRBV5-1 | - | CASSLDSTNEKLFF | TGCGCCAGCAGCTTGGACAGCACTAATGAAAAACTGTTTTTT
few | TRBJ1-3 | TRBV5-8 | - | CASSLEGISGNTIYF | TGTGCCAGCAGCTTGGAGGGGATCTCTGGAAACACCATATATTTT
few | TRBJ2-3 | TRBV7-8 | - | CASSPRFRDTQYF | TGTGCCAGCAGCCCCCGGTTCAGGGATACGCAGTATTTT
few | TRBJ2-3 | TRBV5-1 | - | CASSFRQGQTDTQYF | TGCGCCAGCAGCTTCCGTCAGGGGCAGACAGATACGCAGTATTTT
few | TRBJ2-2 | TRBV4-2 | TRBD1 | CASSRGQGGSGELFF | TGTGCCAGCAGCCGGGGACAGGGAGGGTCCGGGGAGCTGTTTTTT
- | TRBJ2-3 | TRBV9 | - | CASSPHTDTQYF | TGTGCCAGCAGCCCCCACACAGATACGCAGTATTTT